Included here is one T cell receptor (beta chain) sequence, with context. Its antigen target is currently unknown. It has no much larger one-base neighbor in the sample; base qualities were not kept. The data originate from a study of T cell changes during pregnancy in multiple sclerosis (dated by TCRdb to between 2018 and 2021). Regarding the research as a whole: The study looked at changes in the T cell repertoire across pregnancy in women with multiple sclerosis.

Receptors were amplified or captured by the immunoSEQ multiplex PCR assay. The table comes from immuneACCESS by way of TCRdb, which keeps in-frame sequences with V and J called. Part of the clones is missing from these tables; in studies checked, under half for an unresolved V gene and the rest for unknown reasons. Recorded for this sample are tens of thousands of clones; around 92% of them occurred a single time. The top ten hold just over 2% of the sample. This sequence originates from a female donor with multiple sclerosis, enrolled in a pregnancy study. The source material was peripheral blood, sampled after pregnancy.

The DNA is as follows: TGTGCCAGCAGCTTTACAGGGGAGACTGAAGCTTTCTTT. It translates to CASSFTGETEAFF. The chain uses TRBV5-8 and TRBJ1-1, with 7 junctional bases fitting TRBD1. From cysteine to phenylalanine, the CDR3 is 13 amino acids long. Solely the CDR3 DNA is kept, with 39 bases framed from the first base. V trim: 2 bases; J trim: 5 bases; unmatched bases: 3. Based on the germline V gene, the CDR1 and CDR2 sequences are SGHTS and YDEGEE.